A selection of T cell receptor beta chains follows, all from one sample in a study of technical replicates of blood from a handful of donors. Clones were read by immunoSEQ multiplex PCR, and TCRdb kept only the in-frame ones, dropping some. The table lists around 62,000 clones, under 98% of them singletons. The sample consisted of T cells isolated from PBMCs. The source of these receptors is a human donor in good health. Each CDR3 is given without its conserved first and last residue.

v_call: TRBV27
cdr3_aa: ASSSREISGNEQF

v_call: TRBV4-3
cdr3_aa: ASSQENFARELF

v_call: TRBV11-1
cdr3_aa: ASSSGWAYEQY

v_call: TRBV23-1
cdr3_aa: ASSQLGQDEQY

v_call: TRBV10-3
cdr3_aa: ATLAGEGEQY

v_call: TRBV7-3
cdr3_aa: ASSSGLNTGELF

v_call: TRBV6-4
cdr3_aa: ASSRGTSGRLGGYNEQF

v_call: TRBV11-2
cdr3_aa: ASSLDSPTYNEQF

v_call: TRBV4-2
cdr3_aa: ASSQGASYEQY

v_call: TRBV6-5
cdr3_aa: ASSYSPGQGNYGYT

v_call: TRBV6-1
cdr3_aa: ASRPMQSSGYEQY

v_call: TRBV4-2
cdr3_aa: ASSQHKDSSGNTIY

v_call: TRBV7-3
cdr3_aa: ASSQGLHNEQF

v_call: TRBV30
cdr3_aa: AWSPVNTEAF

v_call: TRBV19
cdr3_aa: ASSTTGGFTDTQY

v_call: TRBV19
cdr3_aa: ASNQGADLPPQH

v_call: TRBV9
cdr3_aa: ASGGRAGTDTQY

v_call: TRBV6-5
cdr3_aa: ASRDRSEAF

v_call: TRBV7-8
cdr3_aa: ASSYRGSGTEAF

v_call: TRBV7-9
cdr3_aa: ASSLLSGELF

v_call: TRBV19
cdr3_aa: ASSITGGREFQETQY

v_call: TRBV29-1
cdr3_aa: SAQDRGPHEQY

v_call: TRBV9
cdr3_aa: ASSVGDTGETQY

v_call: TRBV27
cdr3_aa: ASSLGPSSYNEQF

v_call: TRBV28
cdr3_aa: ASSLGTGAYEQY

v_call: TRBV4-2
cdr3_aa: ASSQKTRTGGFYEQY

v_call: TRBV19
cdr3_aa: ASSIQTSGTISEQY

v_call: TRBV11-2
cdr3_aa: ASRVGVRTHVRSGNTIY

v_call: TRBV2
cdr3_aa: ASSELSSGANVLT

v_call: TRBV6-5
cdr3_aa: ASSTTGGQQETQY

v_call: TRBV7-2
cdr3_aa: ASSLTSGRKDEQY

v_call: TRBV11-3
cdr3_aa: ASSLAAGATDTQY

v_call: TRBV5-6
cdr3_aa: ASSGQARSNTEAF

v_call: TRBV10-1
cdr3_aa: ASSDQTGNTEAF

v_call: TRBV4-1
cdr3_aa: ASSWTGTNYGYT

v_call: TRBV7-9
cdr3_aa: ASSFPSSSYEQY

v_call: TRBV11-2
cdr3_aa: ASSLDLARARLGGYT

v_call: TRBV2
cdr3_aa: AIPSSGRILGEQF

v_call: TRBV9
cdr3_aa: ASSVATMGLAGQETQY

v_call: TRBV27
cdr3_aa: ATWTLSSYEQY

v_call: TRBV7-9
cdr3_aa: ASALAGGLETQY

v_call: TRBV6-5
cdr3_aa: ASSYGGPGYT